The 18 T cell receptor beta chains presented below share a single source sample, sequenced in a study of spatial heterogeneity in lung cancer. One entry per CDR3 protein results from TCRdb running MiXCR on the 5' RACE reads. The sample includes roughly 34,000 distinct CDR3 sequences, over 6.5% of them seen just once. The time point denotes: blood at routine non-recurrence follow-up after resection. The source was PBMCs, collected at follow-up. The receptor source for this set is a male donor with early-stage non-small cell lung cancer.

This clonotype came up a few times. CDR3 bases: TGCGCCAGCAGAGATGACAGGGGGCGGTCTTCCTACAATGAGCAGTTCTTC. Its translation is CASRDDRGRSSYNEQFF. This chain connects TRBV5-1 to TRBJ2-1, with 10 bases fitting TRBD1. CDR1 is SGHRS, CDR2 YFSETQ, per germline. The V segment lost 5 bases and the J segment 1 base; nucleotides outside the gene matches: 9. The CDR3 is made up of 17 amino acids.

This clonotype has at least ten counts. The genes are TRBV23-1 and TRBJ2-7; D may match TRBD1 or TRBD2 (5 bases each). TRBV23-1 counts as an open reading frame of uncertain function. CDR3 length: 15 residues. The germline V and J ends were trimmed by 2 bases and 7 bases, with 18 bases remaining between them. Here the CDR3 DNA reads TGCGCCAGCAGTCAAATAGAAGTTGGGGGAAGGGAGCAGTACTTC. Translated, it gives CASSQIEVGGREQYF.

Many counts were recorded for this clonotype. This sequence joins TRBV6-5 and TRBJ2-5, with D perhaps given as TRBD1 or TRBD2 (5 bases each). Germline CDR1 and CDR2: MNHEY and SVGAGI. The CDR3 consists of 12 residues. V was shortened by 7 bases and J by 4 bases, with 10 bases between the two germline ends. CDR3 DNA sequence: TGTGCCAGCAATGCGAGGGGAGAGACCCAGTACTTC. It translates to CASNARGETQYF.

This clonotype was seen at least ten times. The chain joins TRBV7-9 to TRBJ2-3; 8 bases agree with TRBD2. The germline V gene encodes CDR1 SEHNR and CDR2 FQNEAQ (reference sequence). V gave up 3 bases and J gave up 2 bases; unmatched junction bases: 10. The CDR3 totals 17 residues. CDR3 sequence (DNA): TGTGCCAGCAGCTTTAGCGGGACCAGGGGTTACACAGATACGCAGTATTTT. It translates to CASSFSGTRGYTDTQYF.

The CDR3 sequence: CASRVGSGTEAFF. The CDR3 coding sequence is TGCGCCAGCAGGGTCGGCAGTGGAACTGAAGCTTTCTTT. This rearrangement joins TRBV5-1 to TRBJ1-1; D gene uncertain. V shed 5 bases and J shed 5 bases, with 13 bases lying between them. This CDR3 has 13 residues. The germline gives CDR1 SGHRS, CDR2 YFSETQ.

This clonotype was detected many times. The chain couples TRBV7-6 to TRBJ2-1; a weak D match, TRBD2 (7 bases). The V and J ends lost 0 bases and 7 bases respectively, with 13 bases between them. Per the germline V gene, CDR1 is SGHVS and CDR2 is FNYEAQ. The length of the CDR3 is 15 residues. The CDR3 is CASSLAGGGPNEQFF. The CDR3 DNA reads as TGTGCCAGCAGCTTAGCGGGCGGGGGCCCAAATGAGCAGTTCTTC.

The gene calls are TRBV4-1 and TRBJ2-7; D is undetermined. The germline CDR1 and CDR2 sequences are MGHRA and YSYEKL. The CDR3 is 17 residues long. V was shortened by 0 bases and J by 2 bases, with 17 bases between the two germline ends. CDR3 bases: TGCGCCAGCAGCCAAGAAGAATGGCGGTTCTACCCCTACGAGCAGTACTTC. Encoded protein: CASSQEEWRFYPYEQYF.

Many counts were recorded for this clonotype. V usage is TRBV27 and J usage is TRBJ1-4; 7 nucleotides match TRBD1. Germline V gene data show CDR1 as MNHEY and CDR2 as SMNVEV (reference sequence). Losses at the gene ends were 5 bases for V and 8 bases for J; bases not matched to a gene: 8. This CDR3 spans 14 amino acids. CDR3 DNA sequence: TGTGCCAGCAGTCGACAGGGCATAGGGGAAAAACTGTTTTTT. Amino acids: CASSRQGIGEKLFF.

This clonotype was observed at least ten times. V usage is TRBV4-2 and J usage is TRBJ2-4; D not resolved. Trimming removed 1 base at V and 8 bases at J, with 15 bases between. CDR3 size: 15 residues. The V gene's germline CDR1 is LGHNA and CDR2 YNFKEQ. The DNA for the CDR3 is TGTGCCAGCAGCCAAGTTGAGTCTCCGACGTACATTCAGTACTTC. It is translated as CASSQVESPTYIQYF.

This clonotype was observed at least ten times. The chain employs TRBV6-1 and TRBJ1-4, with D possibly TRBD1 on 5 matching bases. CDR3 size: 15 residues. V lost 5 bases, J lost 7 bases, and 17 bases lay in between. CDR1 and CDR2 (germline): MNHNS, SASEGT. The CDR3 sequence is CASSPGLVSSEKLFF. The CDR3 DNA sequence: TGTGCCAGCAGTCCGGGACTAGTGAGCAGTGAAAAACTGTTTTTT.

This clonotype was seen ten or more times. Here the CDR3 DNA reads TGTGCCAGCAGCTTCGGGACAGTCCAGATGAACACTGAAGCTTTCTTT. Amino acid sequence: CASSFGTVQMNTEAFF. V usage is TRBV7-8 and J usage is TRBJ1-1; 7 bases agree with TRBD1. CDR1 is SGHVS, CDR2 FQNEAQ, per germline. V trimming: 3 bases; J trimming: 0 bases; junction bases outside the gene matches: 7. The length of the CDR3 is 16 residues. Looking up the rest from reference TRBV7-8 and TRBJ1-1 gives the full variable domain: GAGVSQSPRYKVAKRGQDVALRCDPISGHVSLFWYQQALGQGPEFLTYFQNEAQLDKSGLPSDRFFAERPEGSVSTLKIQRTQQEDSAVYLCASSFGTVQMNTEAFFGQGTRLTVV.

The sample holds many counts of this clonotype. This chain links TRBV11-2 with TRBJ2-7; D might be TRBD1 or TRBD2, each matching 5 bases. Per germline, CDR1 SGHAT and CDR2 FQNNGV. This CDR3 is built from 14 residues. V was pared by 4 bases and J by 6 bases, with 16 bases between. The CDR3 here is CASSSLTGTGEQYF. DNA of the CDR3: TGTGCCAGCAGCTCACTAACGGGGACGGGCGAGCAGTACTTC.

CDR3 sequence: CAISPGQAPDQPQHF. The CDR3 DNA reads TGTGCCATCAGTCCGGGACAGGCCCCGGATCAGCCCCAGCATTTT. The V call is TRBV10-3, the J call TRBJ1-5, with TRBD1 matching 8 bases. Germline V gene sequence: CDR1 ENHRY, CDR2 SYGVKD. There are 15 residues in the CDR3. V gave up 5 bases and J gave up 5 bases; unmatched junction bases: 8.

J is TRBJ2-3 and V is TRBV9; the D gene is possibly TRBD2 (6 bases). CDR1 and CDR2 from the germline V gene are SGDLS and YYNGEE. The CDR3 runs to 16 residues. Trimming removed 4 bases from V and 1 base from J, with 16 bases in between. CDR3 in DNA: TGTGCCAGCAGCCCCGGTGGGGGGTTGGGCACAGATACGCAGTATTTT. Protein sequence: CASSPGGGLGTDTQYF.

This clonotype appeared many times. The chain links TRBV7-9 to TRBJ1-6, with 7 bases matching TRBD1. This CDR3 has 17 residues. V shed 5 bases and J 1 base; nucleotides not matched to a gene: 8. CDR1 and CDR2 (germline): SEHNR, FQNEAQ (reference sequence). The CDR3 nucleotides read TGTGCCAGCAGCACCAGACAGGGCCCTTCCTATAATTCACCCCTCCACTTT. It is translated as CASSTRQGPSYNSPLHF.

Points on this clonotype: A junction end diverges from the germline sequence, so it may reflect a read error. DNA for the CDR3: TGTGCCAGCAGCTCTTCAATGACTCTGCCCTTC. This sequence encodes CASSSSMTLPF. The chain is built from TRBV7-9 and TRBJ1-2; no reliable D call. The CDR3 covers 11 residues. Germline V gene lookup returns CDR1 SEHNR and CDR2 FQNEAQ (reference sequence).

Turning to this clonotype: This sequence may be a read error, since a much larger clone differs from it by one base. This rearrangement joins TRBV12-3 or TRBV12-4 to TRBJ2-2, with a tentative D call TRBD1 (5 bases). V was cut by 5 bases and J by 5 bases, with 6 bases left in between. The CDR3 consists of 12 residues. The chain's CDR3 is CASSRGTGELFF. CDR3 nucleotides: TGTGCCAGCAGTAGGGGAACCGGGGAGCTGTTTTTT.

The sample holds many counts of this clonotype. CDR3 sequence: CATSDGQVSYNEQFF. CDR3 coding DNA: TGTGCCACCAGTGATGGGCAGGTTTCCTACAATGAGCAGTTCTTC. This rearrangement joins TRBV24-1 to TRBJ2-1; D gene ambiguous. V was cut by 3 bases and J by 1 base, with 9 bases left in between. The CDR3 is 15 amino acids. Germline assignment: CDR1 KGHDR and CDR2 SFDVKD.